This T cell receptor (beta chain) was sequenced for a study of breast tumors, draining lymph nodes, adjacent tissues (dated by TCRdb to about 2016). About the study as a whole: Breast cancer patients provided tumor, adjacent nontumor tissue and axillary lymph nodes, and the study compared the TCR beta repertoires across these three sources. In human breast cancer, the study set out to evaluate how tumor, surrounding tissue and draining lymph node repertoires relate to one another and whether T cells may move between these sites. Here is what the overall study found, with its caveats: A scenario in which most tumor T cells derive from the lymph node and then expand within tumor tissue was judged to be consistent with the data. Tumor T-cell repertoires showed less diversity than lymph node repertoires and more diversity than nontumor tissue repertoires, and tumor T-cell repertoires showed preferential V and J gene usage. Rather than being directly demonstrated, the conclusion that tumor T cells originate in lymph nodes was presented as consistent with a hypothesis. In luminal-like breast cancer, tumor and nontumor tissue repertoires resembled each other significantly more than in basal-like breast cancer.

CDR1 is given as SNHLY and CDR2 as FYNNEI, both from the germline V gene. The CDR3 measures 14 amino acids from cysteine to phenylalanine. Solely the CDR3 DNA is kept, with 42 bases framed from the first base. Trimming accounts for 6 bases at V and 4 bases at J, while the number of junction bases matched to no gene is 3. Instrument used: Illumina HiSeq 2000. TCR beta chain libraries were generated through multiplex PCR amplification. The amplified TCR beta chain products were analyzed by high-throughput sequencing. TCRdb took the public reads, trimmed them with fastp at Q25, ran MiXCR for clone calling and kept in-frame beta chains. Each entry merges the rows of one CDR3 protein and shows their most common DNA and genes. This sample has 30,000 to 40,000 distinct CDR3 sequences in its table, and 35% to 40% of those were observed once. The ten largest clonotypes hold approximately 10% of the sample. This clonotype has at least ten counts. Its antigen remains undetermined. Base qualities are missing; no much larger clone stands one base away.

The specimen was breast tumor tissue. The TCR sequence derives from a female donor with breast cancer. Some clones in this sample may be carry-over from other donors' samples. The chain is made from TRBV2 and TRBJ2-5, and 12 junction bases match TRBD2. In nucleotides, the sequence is TGTGCCAGCAGGCCGGGACTAGCGGGAGAGACCCAGTACTTC. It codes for CASRPGLAGETQYF. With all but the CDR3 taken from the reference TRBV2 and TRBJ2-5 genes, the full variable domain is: EPEVTQTPSHQVTQMGQEVILRCVPISNHLYFYWYRQILGQKVEFLVSFYNNEISEKSEIFDDQFSVERPDGSNFTLKIRSTKLEDSAMYFCASRPGLAGETQYFGPGTRLLVL.